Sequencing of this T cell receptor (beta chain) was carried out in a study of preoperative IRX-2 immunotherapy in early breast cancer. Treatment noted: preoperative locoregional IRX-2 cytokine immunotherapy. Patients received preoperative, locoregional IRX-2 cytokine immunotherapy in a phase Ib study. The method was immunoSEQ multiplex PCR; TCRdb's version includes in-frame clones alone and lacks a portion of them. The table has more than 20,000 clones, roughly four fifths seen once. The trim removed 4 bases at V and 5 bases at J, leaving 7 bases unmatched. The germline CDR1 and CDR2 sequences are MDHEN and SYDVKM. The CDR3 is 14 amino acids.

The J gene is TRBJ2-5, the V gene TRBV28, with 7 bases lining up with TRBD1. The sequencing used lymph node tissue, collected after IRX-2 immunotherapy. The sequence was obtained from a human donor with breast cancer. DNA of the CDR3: TGTGCCAGCAGTTCCAATATACAGGGGGAGACCCAGTACTTC. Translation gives CASSSNIQGETQYF. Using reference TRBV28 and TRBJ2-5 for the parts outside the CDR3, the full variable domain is DVKVTQSSRYLVKRTGEKVFLECVQDMDHENMFWYRQDPGLGLRLIYFSYDVKMKEKGDIPEGYSVSREKKERFSLILESASTNQTSMYLCASSSNIQGETQYFGPGTRLLVL.